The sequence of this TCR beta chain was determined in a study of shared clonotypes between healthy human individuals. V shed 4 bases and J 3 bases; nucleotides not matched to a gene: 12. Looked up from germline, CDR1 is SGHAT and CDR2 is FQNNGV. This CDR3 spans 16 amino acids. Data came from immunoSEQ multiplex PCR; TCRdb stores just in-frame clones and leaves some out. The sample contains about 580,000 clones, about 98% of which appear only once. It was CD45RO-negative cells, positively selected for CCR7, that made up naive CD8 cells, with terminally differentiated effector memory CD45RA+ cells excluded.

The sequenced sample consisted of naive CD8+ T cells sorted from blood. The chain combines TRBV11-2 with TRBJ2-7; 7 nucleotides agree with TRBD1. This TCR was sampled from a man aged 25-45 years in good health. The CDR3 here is CASSSLRQGGIYEQYF. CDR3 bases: TGTGCCAGCAGCTCTCTCCGACAGGGCGGAATCTACGAGCAGTACTTC. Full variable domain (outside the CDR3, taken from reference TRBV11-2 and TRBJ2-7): EAGVAQSPRYKIIEKRQSVAFWCNPISGHATLYWYQQILGQGPKLLIQFQNNGVVDDSQLPKDRFSAERLKGVDSTLKIQPAKLEDSAVYLCASSSLRQGGIYEQYFGPGTRLTVT.